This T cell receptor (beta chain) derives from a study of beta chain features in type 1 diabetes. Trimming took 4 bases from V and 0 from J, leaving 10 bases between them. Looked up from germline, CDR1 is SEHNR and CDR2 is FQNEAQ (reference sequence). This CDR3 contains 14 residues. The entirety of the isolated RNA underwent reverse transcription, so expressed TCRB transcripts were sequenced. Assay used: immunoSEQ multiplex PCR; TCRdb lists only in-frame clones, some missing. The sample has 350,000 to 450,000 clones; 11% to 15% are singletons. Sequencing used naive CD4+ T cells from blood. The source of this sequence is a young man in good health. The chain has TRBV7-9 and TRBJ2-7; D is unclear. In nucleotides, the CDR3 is TGTGCCAGCAGCTGGTCGACGGGCTCCTACGAGCAGTACTTC. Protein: CASSWSTGSYEQYF.